The clone carrying this T cell receptor (beta chain) has only a few counts. Its antigen is as yet unknown. Pregnant or lactating patients were excluded, as were those with uncontrolled infection or other autoimmune disease. Orbital computed tomography and thyroid ultrasound, together with serum TRAb and thyroxine and clinical symptoms, were used for diagnoses. The entry originates in a study of T cells in Graves' hyperthyroidism and ophthalmopathy. In the study overall: Specimen type is peripheral blood, collected at initial diagnosis prior to any treatment.

TCR beta CDR3 sequences were amplified from RNA transcripts. The primer set for the first-round RT-PCR of the TCR CDR3 was HTBI. TCRdb re-called the multiplex PCR reads with MiXCR, one entry per CDR3 protein. The sample has under 400,000 distinct CDR3 sequences, about 20% seen once. Points from the study as a whole: Ophthalmopathy, as predicted by the model, came a median 6.5 months after the prediction.

V lost 6 bases and J lost 4, with 15 bases in between. The CDR3 is 15 residues long. Material for sequencing was blood. The chain is built from TRBV12-3 or TRBV12-4 and TRBJ2-2, with no clear D. This receptor was obtained from a woman between 50 and 59 years old with Graves' hyperthyroidism. This CDR3 is CASSNPPRGTGELFF. CDR3 bases: TGTGCCAGCAGCAATCCCCCGCGAGGCACCGGGGAGCTGTTTTTT.